These 21 T cell receptor beta chains share one sample of origin, sequenced in a study of low-dose radiotherapy and immunotherapy resistance in tumors. Time point defined: after trial treatment. Treatment of the sample: LDRT plus nivolumab, ipilimumab, low-dose cyclophosphamide and aspirin (RACIN trial). TRAV- and TRBV-specific primers, spanning alpha and beta chains, primed first-strand cDNA. Amplification, which lasted 20 to 25 PCR cycles, used a constant-region primer and V-primer adapter to amplify TCRs. TCRdb fed the reads into MiXCR, producing one record per CDR3 protein. The sample records approximately 100,000 distinct CDR3 sequences, less than 25% being singletons. This specimen consisted of PBMCs, obtained after low-dose radiotherapy plus immunotherapy. These receptors were collected from a male donor with prostate cancer.

This clonotype was seen many times. The chain carries TRBV25-1 and TRBJ2-7; D gene ambiguous. V dropped 5 bases and J dropped 6 bases, with 11 bases sitting between them. Germline V CDR1 and CDR2: MGHDK, SYGVNS. The CDR3 contains 12 residues. CDR3 sequence reads: CASSYSSGEQYF. CDR3 nucleotide sequence: TGTGCCAGCAGTTATAGCTCGGGCGAGCAGTACTTC.

This clonotype was found many times. The V gene is TRBV5-1, the J gene TRBJ2-1; either TRBD1 or TRBD2 may supply D (5 bases each). This CDR3 region has 16 residues. The V gene's germline CDR1 is SGHRS and CDR2 YFSETQ. V was pared by 2 bases and J by 3 bases, with 15 bases between. CDR3 nucleotides: TGCGCCAGCAGCTTTAGGTTGGGGGACGGCTACAATGAGCAGTTCTTC. This sequence encodes CASSFRLGDGYNEQFF.

The count of this clonotype is one. With only one base between it and a far larger clone, this is likely a read error. The chain couples TRBV10-3 to TRBJ2-3; either TRBD1 or TRBD2 may supply D (5 bases each). This CDR3 region has 16 residues. V gave up 5 bases and J gave up 2 bases, with 17 bases separating them. The germline V gene encodes CDR1 ENHRY and CDR2 SYGVKD. The CDR3 coding sequence is TGTGCCATCAGTTCCATCGGGACGACATCCACAGATACGCAGTATTTT. Its translation: CAISSIGTTSTDTQYF.

At least ten counts were recorded for this clonotype. The chain uses TRBV27 and TRBJ1-1; no firm D call. Germline CDR1 MNHEY, CDR2 SMNVEV (reference sequence). The CDR3 extends over 17 amino acids. V lost 4 bases and J lost 1, with 19 bases in between. The CDR3 protein is CASSSRSLNFWNTEAFF. In DNA, the CDR3 is TGTGCCAGCAGTTCCCGTAGCCTTAATTTTTGGAACACTGAAGCTTTCTTT.

Concerning this clonotype itself: The limits of the CDR3 on the DNA are not certain, so only TCRdb's listed CDR3 is given. J is TRBJ2-2 and V is TRBV5-5; TRBD1, the table's D call, was not compared with the DNA. CDR1 SGHKS and CDR2 YYEKEE come from the germline V gene (reference sequence). From its first to its last residue, the CDR3 has 18 amino acids. CDR3 protein: CASSLYGAAANTGELFFF.

Ten or more counts support this clonotype. The chain uses TRBV7-9 and TRBJ2-7; the match to TRBD1 covers 8 bases. Germline V gene data show CDR1 as SEHNR and CDR2 as FQNEAQ (reference sequence). With V trimmed by 5 bases and J by 4 bases, 7 bases remained unmatched. The CDR3 contains 14 residues. The CDR3 DNA reads TGTGCCAGCAGCCCCCGGGACAGGAATTACGAGCAGTACTTC. Translation gives CASSPRDRNYEQYF.

This clonotype was seen many times. V usage is TRBV7-2 and J usage is TRBJ2-2; a weak D match, TRBD2 (5 bases). The CDR3 has 14 amino acids. Trimming cost V 5 bases and J 4 bases, with 11 bases left between them. From germline, CDR1 is SGHTA and CDR2 FQGNSA. The CDR3 DNA reads TGTGCCAGCAGCCCGGACTCCCGCACCGGGGAGCTGTTTTTT. Protein sequence: CASSPDSRTGELFF.

This clonotype was observed many times. The V gene is TRBV19, the J gene TRBJ1-6; no clear D gene. Germline-derived CDR1 and CDR2 are LNHDA and SQIVND (reference sequence). This CDR3 contains 12 residues. The V end was cut by 3 bases, the J end by 14 bases, with 11 bases between. The CDR3: CASSMKFGALHF. CDR3 DNA sequence: TGTGCCAGTAGTATGAAGTTCGGGGCCCTCCACTTT. Full variable domain (rest looked up from reference TRBV19 and TRBJ1-6): DGGITQSPKYLFRKEGQNVTLSCEQNLNHDAMYWYRQDPGQGLRLIYYSQIVNDFQKGDIAEGYSVSREKKESFPLTVTSAQKNPTAFYLCASSMKFGALHFGNGTRLTVT.

This clonotype has a handful of counts. The chain carries TRBV13 and TRBJ1-2, with no clear D. The CDR3 is made up of 12 amino acids. The V gene's germline CDR1 is PRHDT and CDR2 FYEKMQ (reference sequence). The V and J ends lost 3 bases and 8 bases respectively, with 10 bases between them. In DNA, the CDR3 is TGTGCCAGCAGCTTTGGCGGTGAGGGCTACACCTTC. It specifies CASSFGGEGYTF.

The sample holds many counts of this clonotype. This sequence joins TRBV3-1 and TRBJ1-2; possible D gene TRBD1, 6 bases. The CDR3 runs to 15 residues. Germline lookup yields CDR1 LGHDT and CDR2 YNNKEL (reference sequence). The V end lost 1 base, the J end lost 0 bases, and 9 bases lay between the germline ends. CDR3 nucleotide sequence: TGTGCCAGCAGCCAAGGGACAGCTACTAACTATGGCTACACCTTC. Protein product: CASSQGTATNYGYTF.

This clonotype was seen ten or more times. Here the CDR3 reads CASTIPGLSTDTQYF. The CDR3 DNA follows: TGTGCCAGCACCATACCGGGACTCAGCACAGATACGCAGTATTTT. The chain joins TRBV6-2 or TRBV6-3 to TRBJ2-3; possibly TRBD2 for D (6 bases). The CDR3 is 15 residues long. V lost 7 bases and J lost 0, with 14 bases in between. Looked up from germline, CDR1 is MNHEY and CDR2 is SVGEGT.

This clonotype was detected only a few times. The J gene is TRBJ2-5, the V gene TRBV9; possibly TRBD1 for D (7 bases). Trimming took 1 base from V and 7 from J, leaving 17 bases between them. Per germline, CDR1 SGDLS and CDR2 YYNGEE. CDR3 length: 15 residues. CDR3: CASSVSGGQGGTQYF. CDR3 nucleotide sequence: TGTGCCAGCAGCGTATCCGGTGGCCAGGGGGGGACCCAGTACTTC.

This clonotype has only a few counts. This chain uses TRBV5-4 with TRBJ2-6; TRBD1 matches 8 bases. V was pared by 4 bases and J by 0 bases, with 0 bases of the junction left unmatched. Looked up from germline, CDR1 is SGHNT and CDR2 is YYREEE (reference sequence). CDR3 length equals 15 residues. The CDR3 is CASSQGASGANVLTF. CDR3 in DNA: TGTGCCAGCAGCCAGGGGGCCTCTGGGGCCAACGTCCTGACTTTC. Based on the CDR3 plus reference TRBV5-4 and TRBJ2-6, the full variable domain is ETGVTQSPTHLIKTRGQQVTLRCSSQSGHNTVSWYQQALGQGPQFIFQYYREEENGRGNFPPRFSGLQFPNYSSELNVNALELDDSALYLCASSQGASGANVLTFGAGSRLTVL.

The rearrangement links TRBV15 to TRBJ1-1; 9 nucleotides match TRBD1. Trimming at V came to 5 bases and at J to 1 base, leaving 5 bases not matched to a gene. The CDR3 has 15 amino acids. CDR1 is LNHNV, CDR2 YYDKDF, per germline (reference sequence). In DNA, the CDR3 is TGTGCCACCAGCTCCCGGGACAGGGCGAACACTGAAGCTTTCTTT. Amino acids: CATSSRDRANTEAFF. Combining the CDR3 with reference TRBV15 and TRBJ1-1 gives the whole variable domain DAMVIQNPRYQVTQFGKPVTLSCSQTLNHNVMYWYQQKSSQAPKLLFHYYDKDFNNEADTPDNFQSRRPNTSFCFLDIRSPGLGDTAMYLCATSSRDRANTEAFFGQGTRLTVV.

This clonotype was observed at least ten times. The chain couples TRBV29-1 to TRBJ2-6; 7 bases line up with TRBD1. From germline, CDR1 is SQVTM and CDR2 ANQGSEA. V lost 4 bases, J lost 2 bases, and 2 bases stayed unmatched. The length of the CDR3 is 14 residues. The CDR3 sequence: CSVVGQTGANVLTF. Here the CDR3 DNA reads TGCAGCGTTGTGGGACAGACTGGGGCCAACGTCCTGACTTTC.

This clonotype has ten or more counts. The chain recombines TRBV6-2 or TRBV6-3 with TRBJ2-1; TRBD2 aligns across 8 bases. Trimming removed 5 bases from V and 10 bases from J; junction bases left unmatched: 10. The length of the CDR3 is 14 residues. CDR1 is MNHEY, CDR2 SVGEGT, per germline. The CDR3 reads CASSEAGDTGEQFF. In nucleotides, the CDR3 is TGTGCCAGCAGTGAAGCGGGGGACACAGGCGAGCAGTTCTTC.

This clonotype was counted ten times or more. Since a much larger clone is just one base distant, this may be a read error. J is TRBJ1-1 and V is TRBV6-2 or TRBV6-3; no clear D. The CDR3 is 13 amino acids. Trimming stripped 10 bases from V and 1 base from J, with 13 bases between. Germline CDR1 MNHEY, CDR2 SVGEGT. The CDR3 sequence is CATSFRRNTEAFF. The CDR3 DNA reads as TGTGCCACCTCCTTCAGGAGGAACACTGAAGCTTTCTTT.

This clonotype appeared many times. The J gene is TRBJ2-7, the V gene TRBV4-1; 9 positions agree with TRBD1. With 1 base clipped from V and 0 bases from J, the junction kept 19 bases outside the gene matches. The CDR3 extends over 21 amino acids. The V gene's germline CDR1 is MGHRA and CDR2 YSYEKL. The chain's CDR3 is CASSQVRLGQGALGDSYEQYF. The CDR3 DNA sequence: TGCGCCAGCAGCCAAGTCCGGCTGGGACAGGGTGCCCTCGGGGACTCCTACGAGCAGTACTTC.

This clonotype was recorded many times. The chain carries TRBV2 and TRBJ1-5, with D maybe TRBD1 (6 bases). This CDR3 contains 13 residues. V was pared by 7 bases and J by 4 bases, with 11 bases between. In germline, CDR1 is SNHLY, CDR2 FYNNEI. CDR3 loop: CASNWGPNQPQHF. CDR3 bases: TGTGCCAGCAATTGGGGGCCAAATCAGCCCCAGCATTTT. The full variable domain, with the rest looked up from reference TRBV2 and TRBJ1-5, is EPEVTQTPSHQVTQMGQEVILRCVPISNHLYFYWYRQILGQKVEFLVSFYNNEISEKSEIFDDQFSVERPDGSNFTLKIRSTKLEDSAMYFCASNWGPNQPQHFGDGTRLSIL.

The CDR3 loop is CASSSIRRFGDGAYNEQFF. Here the CDR3 DNA reads TGTGCCAGCAGCTCGATTAGACGCTTCGGGGACGGCGCATACAATGAGCAGTTCTTC. This sequence joins TRBV7-2 and TRBJ2-1, with D perhaps matching TRBD1 or TRBD2 (5 bases each). Germline loops: CDR1 SGHTA, CDR2 FQGNSA. CDR3 length: 19 amino acids. With 4 bases removed from V and 4 bases from J, the gap between germline ends came to 26 bases.

This clonotype was recorded at least ten times. The chain uses TRBV7-6 and TRBJ1-4, with 7 bases lining up with TRBD1. J gave up 3 bases and V 3 bases, and 1 base lay outside the gene matches. Germline V gives CDR1 SGHVS, CDR2 FNYEAQ. The CDR3 runs 14 residues. CDR3 loop: CASSFDRANEKLFF. The CDR3 nucleotides read TGTGCCAGCAGCTTCGACAGGGCTAATGAAAAACTGTTTTTT. The variable domain in full, completed from reference TRBV7-6 and TRBJ1-4, reads GAGVSQSPRYKVTKRGQDVALRCDPISGHVSLYWYRQALGQGPEFLTYFNYEAQQDKSGLPNDRFSAERPEGSISTLTIQRTEQRDSAMYRCASSFDRANEKLFFGSGTQLSVL.